These T cell receptor beta chains were read from a single sample in a study of cytomegalovirus exposure and HLA in healthy donors. Generated by immunoSEQ multiplex PCR, the TCRdb table keeps only in-frame clones and is missing some. In the table there are 150,000 to 200,000 clones, roughly 84% of which are singletons. Sequences were obtained from PBMCs. These receptors all come from a man aged 30 to 39 in good health and CMV-seropositive. Both conserved end residues are part of each CDR3. The order of the fields is D gene, clone size, J gene, V gene, CDR3 protein. A D gene is named only where the DNA matches it firmly. Not all rows give a size; the values are once, few, many and, for expanded clones, a class.

D gene: -; clone size: once; J gene: TRBJ1-2; V gene: TRBV18; CDR3 protein: CASLTNPAANYGYTF
D gene: -; clone size: few; J gene: TRBJ1-5; V gene: TRBV7-2; CDR3 protein: CASTPGSNQPQHF
D gene: TRBD1; clone size: -; J gene: TRBJ1-2; V gene: TRBV30; CDR3 protein: CAWSVTGGSIGYTF
D gene: -; clone size: -; J gene: TRBJ2-7; V gene: TRBV4-3; CDR3 protein: CASSHRTGGGYEQYF
D gene: TRBD2; clone size: -; J gene: TRBJ2-5; V gene: TRBV5-1; CDR3 protein: CASSLGTSGEETQYF
D gene: -; clone size: -; J gene: TRBJ2-1; V gene: TRBV7-2; CDR3 protein: CASSFDYTPLFF
D gene: -; clone size: few; J gene: TRBJ1-1; V gene: TRBV4-3; CDR3 protein: CASSQEYEEDTEAFF
D gene: TRBD1; clone size: -; J gene: TRBJ2-2; V gene: TRBV6-5; CDR3 protein: CASCRDRGPTGELFF
D gene: -; clone size: -; J gene: TRBJ2-1; V gene: TRBV5-1; CDR3 protein: CASSSPPPTNEQFF
D gene: -; clone size: -; J gene: TRBJ1-1; V gene: TRBV6-6; CDR3 protein: CASSYGQMNTEAFF
D gene: TRBD1; clone size: -; J gene: TRBJ1-5; V gene: TRBV5-1; CDR3 protein: CASSLGGTGQPQHF
D gene: TRBD2; clone size: -; J gene: TRBJ2-3; V gene: TRBV19; CDR3 protein: CASSTSTSGITDTQYF
D gene: -; clone size: -; J gene: TRBJ1-4; V gene: TRBV19; CDR3 protein: CASSEDRSTNEKLFF
D gene: -; clone size: -; J gene: TRBJ1-1; V gene: TRBV9; CDR3 protein: CASSARRGGGNTEAFF
D gene: TRBD1; clone size: -; J gene: TRBJ1-2; V gene: TRBV18; CDR3 protein: CASSPIDREYGYTF
D gene: TRBD2; clone size: -; J gene: TRBJ2-7; V gene: TRBV19; CDR3 protein: CASSIGLAGYEQYF
D gene: -; clone size: -; J gene: TRBJ1-2; V gene: TRBV7-8; CDR3 protein: CASSLGPRTSVYGYTF
D gene: TRBD2; clone size: -; J gene: TRBJ2-5; V gene: TRBV6-5; CDR3 protein: CASSSPTSGSLGTQYF
D gene: TRBD1; clone size: -; J gene: TRBJ1-1; V gene: TRBV19; CDR3 protein: CASSIVRTGLTEAFF
D gene: -; clone size: -; J gene: TRBJ1-3; V gene: TRBV19; CDR3 protein: CASSIGASNTIYF
D gene: TRBD1; clone size: -; J gene: TRBJ1-1; V gene: TRBV11-3; CDR3 protein: CASSLGDRGVRPTEAFF
D gene: -; clone size: -; J gene: TRBJ2-5; V gene: TRBV6-5; CDR3 protein: CASASSRKQTQYF
D gene: TRBD2; clone size: -; J gene: TRBJ2-2; V gene: TRBV18; CDR3 protein: CASSTGTSGRDPNTGELFF
D gene: TRBD1; clone size: few; J gene: TRBJ1-5; V gene: TRBV4-1; CDR3 protein: CASSLAVPGQGPQHF
D gene: -; clone size: -; J gene: TRBJ2-1; V gene: TRBV7-3; CDR3 protein: CASSPTVSSSAHNEQFF
D gene: TRBD1; clone size: -; J gene: TRBJ1-6; V gene: TRBV6-5; CDR3 protein: CASSYHPGQGPSPLHF
D gene: -; clone size: -; J gene: TRBJ1-1; V gene: TRBV27; CDR3 protein: CASSWGGGTEAFF
D gene: TRBD1; clone size: -; J gene: TRBJ1-3; V gene: TRBV11-2; CDR3 protein: CASSLVQGANTIYF
D gene: -; clone size: -; J gene: TRBJ2-1; V gene: TRBV5-5; CDR3 protein: CASRLVPPGRDNEQFF
D gene: -; clone size: -; J gene: TRBJ1-1; V gene: TRBV9; CDR3 protein: CASSNSEKAFF
D gene: TRBD1; clone size: -; J gene: TRBJ1-5; V gene: TRBV7-6; CDR3 protein: CASSRTGGNQPQHF
D gene: TRBD1; clone size: -; J gene: TRBJ2-3; V gene: TRBV18; CDR3 protein: CASSQQNRGIADTQYF
D gene: -; clone size: -; J gene: TRBJ2-2; V gene: TRBV19; CDR3 protein: CASRHPGSPYTGELFF